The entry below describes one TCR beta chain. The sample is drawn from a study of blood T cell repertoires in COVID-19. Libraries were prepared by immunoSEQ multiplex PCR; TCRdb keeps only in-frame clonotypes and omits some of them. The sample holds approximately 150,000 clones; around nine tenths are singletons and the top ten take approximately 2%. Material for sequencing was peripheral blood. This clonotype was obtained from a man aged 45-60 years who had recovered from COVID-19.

CDR3 DNA sequence: TGTGCCAGCAGCTTAGTCCGCGGGGAGCTGTTTTTT. Residues: CASSLVRGELFF. The chain recombines TRBV7-9 with TRBJ2-2; D is unclear. This CDR3 comprises 12 residues. Deletions cut 1 base from V and 7 bases from J, with 4 bases between. Germline assignment: CDR1 SEHNR and CDR2 FQNEAQ (reference sequence).